The rows below give T cell receptor beta chains drawn from one sample of a study of cytomegalovirus exposure and HLA in healthy donors. Profiled with immunoSEQ multiplex PCR; TCRdb holds only in-frame clones, not every one. Counted here are 150,000 to 170,000 clones, about three quarters occurring once; the ten biggest clones make up under 4.5%. The sample comprised PBMCs. These receptors originate from a woman aged 40 to 49 in good health and CMV-seronegative. CDR3s include the opening cysteine and the closing phenylalanine or tryptophan. D genes are given only for firm matches. Some rows mark clone size as missing; the rest say once, few, many or name a class of expanded clone.

TRBV5-1	TRBD1	TRBJ1-1	-	CASSRLGQANTEAFF	TGCGCCAGCAGCCGTTTAGGACAGGCTAACACTGAAGCTTTCTTT
TRBV19	TRBD1	TRBJ2-3	few	CASSIGTGHTDTQYF	TGTGCCAGTAGTATAGGGACAGGGCACACAGATACGCAGTATTTT
TRBV5-1	-	TRBJ1-1	-	CASSLDGYKNTEAFF	TGCGCCAGCAGCTTGGACGGGTACAAGAACACTGAAGCTTTCTTT
TRBV5-4	TRBD1	TRBJ1-2	-	CASSFRDRELGGYTF	TGTGCCAGCAGCTTCCGGGACAGGGAGCTTGGGGGCTACACCTTC
TRBV19	-	TRBJ1-2	-	CASSIVGTSYGYTF	TGTGCCAGTAGTATAGTTGGGACATCCTATGGCTACACCTTC
TRBV11-2	TRBD1	TRBJ2-7	-	CASSLRTGLYEQYF	TGTGCCAGCAGCTTACGGACAGGGCTCTACGAGCAGTACTTC
TRBV13	TRBD1	TRBJ1-2	-	CASSSLQGEDGYTF	TGTGCCAGCAGCTCCCTACAGGGGGAGGATGGCTACACCTTC
TRBV2	-	TRBJ1-5	-	CASNAGNQPQHF	TGTGCCAGCAACGCGGGCAATCAGCCCCAGCATTTT
TRBV6-1	-	TRBJ2-5	-	CASSLSGGGEETQYF	TGTGCCAGCAGTCTTTCCGGAGGAGGGGAAGAGACCCAGTACTTC
TRBV27	-	TRBJ2-3	-	CASRGGVWMDTQYF	TGTGCCAGCAGGGGGGGAGTCTGGATGGATACGCAGTATTTT
TRBV6-5	-	TRBJ1-2	-	CASSFSRNYGYTF	TGTGCCAGCAGTTTTAGCCGGAACTATGGCTACACCTTC
TRBV14	-	TRBJ1-6	-	CASSLNRQAWGSPLHF	TGTGCCAGCAGCCTTAACCGACAGGCCTGGGGTTCACCCCTCCACTTT
TRBV18	TRBD2	TRBJ2-1	-	CASSPTSGEDNEQFF	TGTGCCAGCTCACCGACTAGCGGAGAAGACAATGAGCAGTTCTTC
TRBV4-1	-	TRBJ1-1	-	CASSQVPGNTEAFF	TGCGCCAGCAGCCAAGTCCCGGGAAACACTGAAGCTTTCTTT
TRBV5-1	-	TRBJ1-2	-	CASSPPGGPGGYTF	TGCGCCAGCAGCCCACCTGGGGGCCCGGGAGGCTACACCTTC
TRBV5-4	TRBD2	TRBJ2-7	-	CASSLPGTRGIPEQYF	TGTGCCAGCAGCTTGCCAGGGACTAGAGGAATCCCCGAGCAGTACTTC
TRBV6-1	-	TRBJ1-1	-	CASSEVSWEAFF	TGTGCCAGCAGTGAAGTCTCATGGGAGGCTTTCTTT
TRBV27	TRBD1	TRBJ2-1	-	CASSPQGGNEQFF	TGTGCCAGCAGTCCACAGGGGGGCAATGAGCAGTTCTTC
TRBV6-1	-	TRBJ2-7	-	CASSEAGQYEQYF	TGTGCCAGCAGTGAAGCGGGCCAGTACGAGCAGTACTTC
TRBV7-9	TRBD1	TRBJ2-7	-	CASSPGGTYEQYF	TGTGCCAGCAGCCCAGGGGGAACCTACGAGCAGTACTTC
TRBV5-5	-	TRBJ1-2	once	CASSLVGAPYGYTF	TGTGCCAGCAGCTTGGTAGGGGCACCGTATGGCTACACCTTC
TRBV5-4	-	TRBJ1-1	few	CASRGLNTEAFF	TGTGCCAGCAGGGGGCTGAACACTGAAGCTTTCTTT
TRBV2	TRBD2	TRBJ2-2	-	CASQGLAVNTGELFF	TGTGCCAGCCAGGGACTAGCGGTGAACACCGGGGAGCTGTTTTTT
TRBV6-6	TRBD1	TRBJ1-1	-	CASSYTLPQGKAFF	TGTGCCAGCAGTTATACCCTCCCACAGGGGAAAGCTTTCTTT
TRBV5-1	TRBD1	TRBJ1-2	-	CASSLATGGIIYGYTF	TGCGCCAGCAGCTTGGCAACAGGGGGCATTATTTATGGCTACACCTTC
TRBV7-6	TRBD2	TRBJ2-3	-	CASSPGLAGGTDTQYF	TGTGCCAGCAGCCCGGGACTAGCGGGGGGCACAGATACGCAGTATTTT
TRBV6-5	TRBD1	TRBJ2-7	-	CASSYSGQATREQYF	TGTGCCAGCAGTTACTCGGGACAGGCTACGAGGGAGCAGTACTTC
TRBV4-2	-	TRBJ1-1	-	CASSQDMRQSNTEAFF	TGTGCCAGCAGCCAAGATATGCGGCAGTCGAACACTGAAGCTTTCTTT
TRBV6-6	-	TRBJ1-4	-	CASGPKLVEKLFF	TGTGCCAGCGGGCCTAAGTTGGTTGAAAAACTGTTTTTT
TRBV5-1	-	TRBJ1-1	-	CASSLTGLGMNTEAFF	TGCGCCAGCAGCTTAACAGGGCTAGGAATGAACACTGAAGCTTTCTTT
TRBV2	TRBD1	TRBJ2-7	-	CASRGQAASYEQYF	TGTGCCAGCAGAGGACAGGCGGCCAGCTACGAGCAGTACTTC
TRBV6-4	-	TRBJ2-5	-	CARILGRKETQYF	TGTGCCAGAATTCTGGGCCGGAAAGAGACCCAGTACTTC
TRBV30	-	TRBJ1-5	few	CAWSVRVGRGFNQPQHF	TGTGCCTGGAGTGTACGGGTAGGAAGGGGGTTCAATCAGCCCCAGCATTTT
TRBV29-1	-	TRBJ1-2	-	CSETHATDGYAF	TGCAGCGAGACCCACGCTACAGATGGCTACGCCTTC
TRBV5-1	TRBD2	TRBJ2-7	-	CASSPGLAGAPSSYEQYF	TGCGCCAGCAGCCCGGGACTAGCGGGGGCCCCAAGCTCCTACGAGCAGTACTTC
TRBV6-5	-	TRBJ1-2	-	CASSYSGNRVGYTF	TGTGCCAGCAGTTACTCCGGGAACAGGGTTGGCTACACCTTC
TRBV25-1	-	TRBJ1-1	-	CASSPYTGAMNTEAFF	TGTGCCAGCAGTCCCTATACAGGTGCCATGAACACTGAAGCTTTCTTT
TRBV10-2	-	TRBJ1-1	once	CASSGSLARNTEAFF	TGCGCCAGCAGTGGAAGCCTAGCTAGGAACACTGAAGCTTTCTTT
TRBV6-6	-	TRBJ2-7	-	CASCRGAVYEQYF	TGTGCCAGCTGCCGAGGAGCTGTCTACGAGCAGTACTTC
TRBV7-9	-	TRBJ1-3	medium-sized	CASSLPGVSGNTIYF	TGTGCCAGCAGCTTACCAGGGGTTTCTGGAAACACCATATATTTT
TRBV5-4	TRBD2	TRBJ2-3	-	CASSRIRGGSTDTQYF	TGTGCCAGCAGCCGAATACGGGGGGGAAGCACAGATACGCAGTATTTT
TRBV7-9	-	TRBJ2-7	medium-sized	CASSQFAPTGYEQYF	TGTGCCAGCAGCCAATTTGCGCCTACGGGGTACGAGCAGTACTTC
TRBV27	-	TRBJ2-3	-	CASSPRVARTDTQYF	TGTGCCAGCAGTCCCAGGGTGGCCCGCACAGATACGCAGTATTTT
TRBV7-2	TRBD1	TRBJ2-7	-	CASSLDPGQGREQYF	TGTGCCAGCAGCCTCGACCCGGGACAGGGGCGCGAGCAGTACTTC
TRBV5-4	TRBD1	TRBJ2-7	-	CASSPDRVASYEQYF	TGTGCCAGCAGCCCGGACAGGGTCGCCTCCTACGAGCAGTACTTC
TRBV5-1	-	TRBJ1-4	-	CASSLGGLGEKLFF	TGCGCCAGCAGCTTGGGGGGGCTGGGTGAAAAACTGTTTTTT
TRBV7-6	-	TRBJ2-1	-	CASSLGVGGRDNEQFF	TGTGCCAGCAGCTTAGGGGTGGGGGGGCGTGACAATGAGCAGTTCTTC
TRBV9	TRBD1	TRBJ1-1	-	CASSGGPGTGDAFF	TGTGCCAGCAGCGGAGGCCCCGGGACAGGGGACGCTTTCTTT
TRBV19	-	TRBJ1-6	-	CASSIGKTPLHF	TGTGCCAGTAGTATCGGGAAAACACCCCTCCACTTT
TRBV28	TRBD1	TRBJ2-7	-	CASSQPGQGHYF	TGTGCCAGCAGTCAGCCCGGACAGGGGCATTACTTC
TRBV7-8	-	TRBJ2-3	-	CASSLRSRDTQYF	TGTGCCAGCAGCTTACGCTCGAGGGATACGCAGTATTTT
TRBV4-1	TRBD1	TRBJ2-7	-	CASSPETGGEQYF	TGCGCCAGCAGCCCAGAAACAGGGGGCGAGCAGTACTTC